Each of the 30 T cell receptor beta chains below was sequenced from the same sample in a study of type 1 and type 2 diabetes patients. Genomic DNA was the PCR template. Multiplex PCR with 30 forward and 13 reverse primers amplified the TCR beta CDR3. One entry per CDR3 protein results from TCRdb running MiXCR on the multiplex PCR reads. In the table there are about 290,000 distinct CDR3 sequences, 47% of which are singletons. The material sequenced was peripheral blood mononuclear cells (PBMCs). These receptors all come from a man between 18 and 29 years old with type 2 diabetes.

This clonotype was recorded a few times. The J gene is TRBJ2-7, the V gene TRBV5-1, with a possible D match to TRBD1 (6 bases). Germline CDR1 is SGHRS and CDR2 is YFSETQ. Trimming cost V 0 bases and J 2 bases, with 18 bases left between them. The CDR3 runs 17 residues. The CDR3 DNA reads TGCGCCAGCAGCTTGGAGCCCCTCATACAGGGTACCTACGAGCAGTACTTC. It is translated as CASSLEPLIQGTYEQYF. Filled out from reference TRBV5-1 and TRBJ2-7, the complete variable domain reads KAGVTQTPRYLIKTRGQQVTLSCSPISGHRSVSWYQQTPGQGLQFLFEYFSETQRNKGNFPGRFSGRQFSNSRSEMNVSTLELGDSALYLCASSLEPLIQGTYEQYFGPGTRLTVT.

In DNA form, the CDR3 reads TGTGCCAGCAGCCTCAGTGGGGGGACAGGGGCCAACGTCCTGACTTTC. It translates to CASSLSGGTGANVLTF. The rearrangement links TRBV2 to TRBJ2-6, with D possibly being TRBD1 or TRBD2 (6 bases each). The CDR3 loop spans 16 amino acids. V was pared by 6 bases and J by 4 bases, with 16 bases between. Germline-derived CDR1 and CDR2 are SNHLY and FYNNEI.

Notes on this clonotype: A much larger clone differs from this one at a single base, so this may be a read error. This is likely a read error, given that the CDR3 carries no conserved phenylalanine or tryptophan at its end. The chain employs TRBV15 and TRBJ1-1, with TRBD1 as a possible D gene (5 bases). Per germline, CDR1 LNHNV and CDR2 YYDKDF (reference sequence). This CDR3 contains 14 residues. V was clipped by 0 bases and J by 5 bases, with 10 bases between them. The CDR3 DNA sequence: TGTGCCACCAGCAGAGAAGTTGGGGGGACTGAAGCTTTCCTT. Translated, it gives CATSREVGGTEAFL.

This clonotype was seen a handful of times. This chain links TRBV7-2 with TRBJ1-5; 8 bases are a match to TRBD1. This CDR3 comprises 15 residues. Germline CDR1 is SGHTA and CDR2 is FQGNSA. V lost 5 bases to trimming and J lost 1 base; unmatched junction nucleotides: 4. As DNA, the CDR3 is TGTGCCAGCAGCCAGGGGGCGCGAAGCAATCAGCCCCAGCATTTT. This gives the protein CASSQGARSNQPQHF.

The V gene is TRBV7-2, the J gene TRBJ2-3; 10 nucleotides align to TRBD2. CDR1 and CDR2 from the germline V gene are SGHTA and FQGNSA. This CDR3 contains 15 residues. Trimming removed 4 bases from V and 5 bases from J; junction bases left unmatched: 6. CDR3 sequence: CASSSQRGGGDTQYF. The CDR3 bases are TGTGCCAGCAGCTCTCAGCGGGGGGGCGGAGATACGCAGTATTTT.

This sequence joins TRBV7-9 and TRBJ1-5, with D unclear. The CDR3 totals 15 residues. Germline V gives CDR1 SEHNR, CDR2 FQNEAQ (reference sequence). V was trimmed by 3 bases and J by 2 bases, leaving 11 bases between them. CDR3 sequence: CASSLEGKGNQPQHF. DNA of the CDR3: TGTGCCAGCAGCTTGGAGGGAAAGGGCAATCAGCCCCAGCATTTT.

This clonotype was detected many times. This chain's CDR3 is CATSRDFRSEQYF. Here the CDR3 DNA reads TGTGCCACCAGCAGAGATTTCAGGAGCGAGCAGTACTTC. The V and J genes are TRBV15 and TRBJ2-7; no firm D call. Germline V gene data show CDR1 as LNHNV and CDR2 as YYDKDF (reference sequence). V dropped 0 bases and J dropped 6 bases, with 9 bases sitting between them. The CDR3 runs 13 residues.

Remarks on this clonotype: A much bigger clone sits one base away, suggesting this may be a read error. The chain uses TRBV10-1 and TRBJ2-7; no firm D call. The V gene's germline CDR1 is WNHNN and CDR2 SYGVQD (reference sequence). CDR3 length equals 14 residues. This chain's CDR3 is CASSDPNSDYEQYF. The DNA of the CDR3 is TGTGCCAGCAGTGACCCTAACAGTGACTACGAGCAGTACTTC.

This clonotype was detected only a few times. The chain uses TRBV6-6 and TRBJ1-2, with D tentatively TRBD1 (5 bases). V lost 10 bases and J lost 11, with 14 bases in between. The germline V gene encodes CDR1 MNHNY and CDR2 SVGAGI (reference sequence). CDR3 length: 10 residues. The CDR3 is CATIYRFYTF. The CDR3 DNA is TGTGCCACCATTTACAGGTTTTACACCTTC.

This clonotype has only a few counts. The chain combines TRBV2 with TRBJ2-3, with 8 bases that match TRBD1. After removal of 5 bases from V and 5 bases from J, the junction contained 9 bases not matched to a gene. The CDR3 is made up of 15 amino acids. CDR1 is SNHLY and CDR2 is FYNNEI in the germline V gene. As DNA, the CDR3 is TGTGCCAGCAGTCTCGACAGGGGTCGGCAAGATACGCAGTATTTT. As protein: CASSLDRGRQDTQYF.

A few counts support this clonotype. The chain has TRBV28 and TRBJ2-5; 8 nucleotides align to TRBD2. Germline loops: CDR1 MDHEN, CDR2 SYDVKM. The CDR3 runs 14 residues. Unmatched junction bases numbered 4, after V lost 3 bases and J lost 4 bases. CDR3 sequence: CASSFRRGGETQYF. In nucleotides, the CDR3 is TGTGCCAGCAGTTTTCGACGGGGGGGAGAGACCCAGTACTTC.

The V gene is TRBV20-1, the J gene TRBJ1-6; D unclear. CDR1 is DFQATT and CDR2 is SNEGSKA in the germline V gene (reference sequence). Trimming took off 3 bases at V and 6 bases at J, with 9 bases between the two ends. This CDR3 is 13 amino acids long. The CDR3 spells CSASTSTNSPLHF. The CDR3 DNA sequence: TGCAGTGCTAGTACCAGTACTAATTCACCCCTCCACTTT.

This chain connects TRBV6-1 to TRBJ1-6; perhaps TRBD1 as D (5 bases). CDR1 is MNHNS and CDR2 is SASEGT in the germline V gene. The V end was cut by 3 bases, the J end by 5 bases, with 11 bases between. The CDR3 is 15 amino acids. CDR3 loop: CASSDWGVNNSPLHF. The CDR3 DNA is TGTGCCAGCAGTGATTGGGGCGTGAATAATTCACCCCTCCACTTT.

The chain combines TRBV12-3 or TRBV12-4 with TRBJ2-3; D is unclear. The V end was cut by 7 bases, the J end by 0 bases, with 8 bases between. This CDR3 comprises 13 residues. The CDR3 sequence is CASTGTSTDTQYF. The CDR3 DNA sequence: TGTGCCAGCACTGGAACTAGCACAGATACGCAGTATTTT.

This clonotype was counted a single time. The V call is TRBV7-3, the J call TRBJ1-4; no definite D call. The CDR3 consists of 15 residues. V was trimmed by 2 bases and J by 3 bases, leaving 10 bases between them. Germline V gives CDR1 SGHTA, CDR2 FQGTGA. CDR3 in DNA: TGTGCCAGCAGCTTATCGAGGGCCCCTAATGAAAAACTGTTTTTT. Its translation is CASSLSRAPNEKLFF. The whole variable domain, remainder taken from reference TRBV7-3 and TRBJ1-4, is GAGVSQTPSNKVTEKGKYVELRCDPISGHTALYWYRQSLGQGPEFLIYFQGTGAADDSGLPNDRFFAVRPEGSVSTLKIQRTERGDSAVYLCASSLSRAPNEKLFFGSGTQLSVL.

The gene calls are TRBV27 and TRBJ2-2, with a weak D call TRBD1 (6 bases). Germline V gives CDR1 MNHEY, CDR2 SMNVEV (reference sequence). The length of the CDR3 is 15 residues. With 5 bases removed from V and 3 bases from J, the gap between germline ends came to 13 bases. CDR3 amino acids: CASSARTVYTGELFF. The CDR3 coding sequence is TGTGCCAGCAGTGCCAGGACAGTTTACACCGGGGAGCTGTTTTTT.

The V and J genes are TRBV20-1 and TRBJ1-2; the match to TRBD1 covers 10 bases. J lost 7 bases, V lost 1 base, and 9 bases had no gene match. CDR3 length: 15 amino acids. CDR1 and CDR2 (germline): DFQATT, SNEGSKA (reference sequence). CDR3 loop: CSARVEGQGTGGYTF. Written as DNA, the CDR3 is TGCAGTGCTAGAGTTGAGGGACAGGGGACTGGTGGCTACACCTTC.

The chain joins TRBV12-5 to TRBJ2-2; D unclear. CDR3 length: 12 amino acids. Trimming took 6 bases from V and 2 from J, leaving 4 bases between them. Germline lookup yields CDR1 LGHNT and CDR2 FRNRAP. The DNA of the CDR3 is TGTGCTAGTGGCCAAAACACCGGGGAGCTGTTTTTT. Amino acid sequence: CASGQNTGELFF.

This clonotype was seen more than once but under ten times. The V gene is TRBV10-1, the J gene TRBJ2-2; 7 bases align to TRBD2. Germline values: CDR1 WNHNN, CDR2 SYGVQD (reference sequence). The CDR3 spans 14 residues. V gave up 4 bases and J gave up 7 bases; unmatched junction bases: 6. The CDR3 protein is CASSAGGGSGELFF. The DNA of the CDR3 is TGCGCCAGCAGTGCTGGGGGGGGGAGCGGGGAGCTGTTTTTT.

As to this clonotype: The final CDR3 position lacks the conserved phenylalanine or tryptophan, pointing to a likely read error. The chain carries TRBV19 and TRBJ1-1; possibly TRBD1 for D (6 bases). The germline V gene has CDR1 LNHDA and CDR2 SQIVND (reference sequence). Between the trimmed V and J ends, which lost 6 bases and 5 bases, there was a span of 16 bases. This CDR3 region has 14 residues. CDR3 coding DNA: TGTGCCAGTAGGCAACACAGGGAAAGGACTGAAGCTTTCTAT. As protein: CASRQHRERTEAFY.

V gene TRBV5-1 combines with J gene TRBJ2-7, with 7 bases identical to TRBD1. Germline V lookup: CDR1 SGHRS, CDR2 YFSETQ. The CDR3 has 14 amino acids. Trimming took 5 bases from V and 4 from J; bases not matched to a gene: 9. CDR3 sequence reads: CASSLPTGTYEQYF. The DNA for the CDR3 is TGCGCCAGCAGTCTACCGACAGGGACGTACGAGCAGTACTTC.

The rearrangement uses TRBV6-5 and TRBJ1-2, with 7 bases identical to TRBD1. CDR1 MNHEY and CDR2 SVGAGI come from the germline V gene. J lost 8 bases, V lost 5 bases, and 5 bases had no gene match. The CDR3 contains 12 residues. CDR3: CASSLDRYGYTF. In DNA form, the CDR3 reads TGTGCCAGCAGTCTGGACAGGTACGGCTACACCTTC.

The chain links TRBV11-3 to TRBJ2-5; TRBD2 aligns across 9 bases. Trimming at V came to 5 bases and at J to 4 bases, leaving 2 bases not matched to a gene. From germline, CDR1 is SGHNT and CDR2 YENEEA. The CDR3 spans 13 residues. The CDR3 DNA reads as TGTGCCAGCAGCATGACTAGCGGAGAGACCCAGTACTTC. This sequence encodes CASSMTSGETQYF.

CDR3 region: CASSRGRQGDGYTF. CDR3 bases: TGTGCCAGCAGCAGAGGGCGGCAAGGAGATGGCTACACCTTC. This rearrangement joins TRBV7-6 to TRBJ1-2, with D uncertain. V lost 5 bases and J 6 bases, leaving 16 bases between the germline ends. The germline CDR1 and CDR2 sequences are SGHVS and FNYEAQ. The CDR3 runs to 14 residues.

The V call is TRBV5-5, the J call TRBJ1-1; no reliable D call. Germline V gene sequence: CDR1 SGHKS, CDR2 YYEKEE (reference sequence). This CDR3 has 14 residues. The germline V and J ends were trimmed by 4 bases and 1 base, with 11 bases remaining between them. This chain's CDR3 is CASSPWPGNTEAFF. The CDR3 coding sequence is TGTGCCAGCAGCCCTTGGCCAGGGAACACTGAAGCTTTCTTT.

The rearrangement uses TRBV4-1 and TRBJ1-2, with D uncertain. Trimming pared 0 bases from V and 8 bases from J, leaving 10 bases between. The CDR3 consists of 13 residues. CDR1 is MGHRA and CDR2 is YSYEKL in the germline V gene. This CDR3 is CASSQETGSGYTF. CDR3 coding DNA: TGCGCCAGCAGCCAAGAGACCGGATCCGGCTACACCTTC.

V and J are TRBV29-1 and TRBJ2-6; D unclear. This CDR3 comprises 16 residues. Trimming cost V 1 base and J 0 bases, with 10 bases left between them. Germline assignment: CDR1 SQVTM and CDR2 ANQGSEA. CDR3 DNA sequence: TGCAGCGTTGAAGGGGATCTTAACTCTGGGGCCAACGTCCTGACTTTC. Its protein product is CSVEGDLNSGANVLTF.

This clonotype showed up just a few times. The chain joins TRBV19 to TRBJ2-1, with 9 bases identical to TRBD2. The trim removed 5 bases at V and 8 bases at J, leaving 16 bases unmatched. The CDR3 runs 17 residues. Germline CDR1 reads LNHDA; CDR2 reads SQIVND (reference sequence). CDR3 nucleotide sequence: TGTGCCAGTAGTGTTGAAGCGGGAGGTGGTTTTTTCGATGAGCAGTTCTTC. It translates to CASSVEAGGGFFDEQFF.

The chain is built from TRBV28 and TRBJ2-7; D tentatively reads TRBD1 or TRBD2 (5 bases each). The V gene lost 5 bases and the J gene lost 4 bases, with 15 bases spanning the gap. CDR1 is MDHEN and CDR2 is SYDVKM in the germline V gene. CDR3 length equals 14 residues. This CDR3 reads CASSAAGTKYEQYF. The CDR3 bases are TGTGCCAGCAGTGCCGCCGGGACGAAGTACGAGCAGTACTTC.

The J gene is TRBJ2-3, the V gene TRBV27; 8 bases are shared with TRBD1. J was trimmed by 5 bases and V by 6 bases; bases with no gene match: 4. This CDR3 is 13 amino acids long. Germline loops: CDR1 MNHEY, CDR2 SMNVEV (reference sequence). The CDR3 loop is CASRHTGGDTQYF. In DNA, the CDR3 is TGTGCCAGCAGACACACAGGGGGAGATACGCAGTATTTT.